The 26 T cell receptor beta chains in this list originate from one sample, sequenced in a study of blood T cell repertoires in COVID-19. Profiling relied on immunoSEQ multiplex PCR, and the TCRdb table lists in-frame clones only, not all of them. Of around 180,000 clones in the sample, 70% to 90% were seen once. Sequencing was carried out using peripheral blood. These receptors all stem from a human donor in a cohort sampled during active COVID-19.

The rearrangement links TRBV5-1 to TRBJ2-1; D might be TRBD2 (7 bases). V shed 7 bases and J shed 8 bases, with 13 bases lying between them. Germline values: CDR1 SGHRS, CDR2 YFSETQ. CDR3 size: 12 residues. Here the CDR3 DNA reads TGCGCCAGCGCCCGAGGGGGGGATGAGCAGTTCTTC. Translation gives CASARGGDEQFF.

J is TRBJ1-2 and V is TRBV29-1, with D perhaps TRBD1 (5 bases). Germline V lookup: CDR1 SQVTM, CDR2 ANQGSEA. The CDR3 runs 13 residues. The V end lost 5 bases, the J end lost 3 bases, and 13 bases lay between the germline ends. The DNA of the CDR3 is TGCAGCGTTTCGGGGGAGGGAGACTATGGCTACACCTTC. Protein sequence: CSVSGEGDYGYTF.

The rearrangement uses TRBV19 and TRBJ1-4; D is undetermined. Germline values: CDR1 LNHDA, CDR2 SQIVND (reference sequence). The CDR3 spans 17 residues. V lost 1 base and J lost 0, with 12 bases in between. The CDR3 DNA sequence: TGTGCCAGTAGTATAGTGGGCAGGTTTTCAACTAATGAAAAACTGTTTTTT. It specifies CASSIVGRFSTNEKLFF.

The V call is TRBV5-1, the J call TRBJ1-1; TRBD1 matches at 12 bases. J lost 0 bases, V lost 2 bases, and 5 bases had no gene match. This CDR3 region has 17 residues. Germline V gene data show CDR1 as SGHRS and CDR2 as YFSETQ. The CDR3 is CASSFGTGGFMNTEAFF. The CDR3 nucleotides are TGCGCCAGCAGCTTCGGGACAGGGGGCTTCATGAACACTGAAGCTTTCTTT. Full variable domain (missing parts from reference TRBV5-1 and TRBJ1-1): KAGVTQTPRYLIKTRGQQVTLSCSPISGHRSVSWYQQTPGQGLQFLFEYFSETQRNKGNFPGRFSGRQFSNSRSEMNVSTLELGDSALYLCASSFGTGGFMNTEAFFGQGTRLTVV.

This clone was counted a single time. The chain is built from TRBV5-4 and TRBJ1-4; D possibly corresponds to TRBD1 (6 bases). The CDR3 loop spans 15 amino acids. Trimming left V 4 bases short and J 11 bases short, with 21 bases between. The germline gives CDR1 SGHNT, CDR2 YYREEE (reference sequence). CDR3 DNA sequence: TGTGCCAGCAGCAATGGAAGGGGGGGCGCCTATAAACTGTTTTTT. It translates to CASSNGRGGAYKLFF.

The rearrangement links TRBV27 to TRBJ1-1; 7 bases are a match to TRBD1. With 5 bases clipped from V and 3 bases from J, the junction kept 6 bases outside the gene matches. Germline V gene data show CDR1 as MNHEY and CDR2 as SMNVEV (reference sequence). The CDR3 contains 14 residues. The CDR3 coding sequence is TGTGCCAGCAGTCTTCGGGACAGCGACACTGAAGCTTTCTTT. This gives the protein CASSLRDSDTEAFF.

On this clone: An end of the junction does not agree with germline; a read error may underlie this. The chain has TRBV28 and TRBJ2-7, with 9 bases identical to TRBD1. CDR3 size: 14 residues. The germline CDR1 and CDR2 sequences are MDHEN and SYDVKM. The CDR3 coding sequence is TGTGCCAGCACTGTGGGACAGGGATCCTCCGAGCAGTACTTC. Protein: CASTVGQGSSEQYF.

V is TRBV5-6 and J is TRBJ2-1; TRBD2 agrees at 9 bases. The germline CDR1 and CDR2 sequences are SGHDT and YYEEEE. V lost 0 bases to trimming and J lost 9 bases; unmatched junction nucleotides: 7. There are 15 residues in the CDR3. The CDR3 region has the DNA TGTGCCAGCAGCTTGGGCGGGAGGGGTATCAGTGAGCAGTTCTTC. It yields the protein CASSLGGRGISEQFF.

The chain has TRBV11-2 and TRBJ2-3; D might be TRBD2 (6 bases). The CDR3 has 14 residues. In germline, CDR1 is SGHAT, CDR2 FQNNGV. V lost 4 bases and J 5 bases, leaving 13 bases between the germline ends. This CDR3 reads CASSSRRGGDTQYF. The DNA of the CDR3 is TGTGCCAGCAGCTCACGGCGGGGCGGAGATACGCAGTATTTT.

J is TRBJ1-5 and V is TRBV5-1, with D tentatively TRBD1 (6 bases). Per germline, CDR1 SGHRS and CDR2 YFSETQ. The CDR3 is 15 amino acids. V was cut by 5 bases and J by 0 bases, with 12 bases left in between. CDR3 sequence reads: CASRSTGDSNQPQHF. In DNA, the CDR3 is TGCGCCAGCAGGTCGACAGGTGATAGCAATCAGCCCCAGCATTTT. The complete variable domain, with remaining parts taken from reference TRBV5-1 and TRBJ1-5, reads KAGVTQTPRYLIKTRGQQVTLSCSPISGHRSVSWYQQTPGQGLQFLFEYFSETQRNKGNFPGRFSGRQFSNSRSEMNVSTLELGDSALYLCASRSTGDSNQPQHFGDGTRLSIL.

This clone has just a few counts. The chain links TRBV5-4 to TRBJ1-5; maybe TRBD1 (5 bases). Trimming removed 0 bases at V and 4 bases at J, with 5 bases between. This CDR3 is 13 amino acids long. The germline gives CDR1 SGHNT, CDR2 YYREEE (reference sequence). CDR3 in amino acids: CASSLDRNQPQHF. The DNA of the CDR3 is TGTGCCAGCAGCTTGGACAGGAATCAGCCCCAGCATTTT.

This clone was found once. J is TRBJ2-7 and V is TRBV29-1; 8 bases agree with TRBD2. The CDR3 sequence is 14 residues long. The junction had 11 bases not matched to a gene; V was cut back by 6 bases and J by 4 bases. CDR1 is SQVTM and CDR2 is ANQGSEA in the germline V gene. The CDR3 sequence is CSVGVAGRRYEQYF. The CDR3 DNA follows: TGCAGCGTGGGTGTAGCGGGAAGACGATACGAGCAGTACTTC.

There are a few counts of this clone. The chain couples TRBV5-1 to TRBJ2-2; D is possibly TRBD1 (5 bases). Germline V gene lookup returns CDR1 SGHRS and CDR2 YFSETQ. V was pared by 4 bases and J by 1 base, with 8 bases between. The CDR3 totals 14 residues. The CDR3 sequence is CASSRTGNTGELFF. CDR3 bases: TGCGCCAGCAGCCGCACAGGGAACACCGGGGAGCTGTTTTTT.

The chain couples TRBV13 to TRBJ2-5, with 8 positions matching TRBD1. Germline assignment: CDR1 PRHDT and CDR2 FYEKMQ (reference sequence). The length of the CDR3 is 14 residues. J gave up 9 bases and V 4 bases, and 10 bases lay outside the gene matches. CDR3 residues: CASSSRYRGSAQYF. The CDR3 DNA reads TGTGCCAGCAGCTCACGATACAGGGGGAGCGCCCAGTACTTC.

The V call is TRBV5-1, the J call TRBJ2-7, with TRBD1 matching 9 bases. The CDR3 runs 15 residues. In germline, CDR1 is SGHRS, CDR2 YFSETQ. The V and J ends lost 4 bases and 5 bases, in that order; junction bases with no gene match: 10. The CDR3, as DNA: TGCGCCAGCAGCCTAACCGGGACAGGGTCCCACGAGCAGTACTTC. It encodes CASSLTGTGSHEQYF.

The chain carries TRBV4-3 and TRBJ1-5, with D unresolved. Trimming left V 1 base short and J 7 bases short, with 8 bases between. CDR1 and CDR2 (germline): LGHNA, YSLEER. The CDR3 length is 13 residues. CDR3 sequence (DNA): TGCGCCAGCAGCCAAGTTCCGGGGCAGCCCCAGCATTTT. This codes for CASSQVPGQPQHF.

The genes are TRBV7-8 and TRBJ2-3; maybe TRBD1 (7 bases). The V and J ends lost 5 bases and 1 base respectively, with 13 bases between them. Germline-derived CDR1 and CDR2 are SGHVS and FQNEAQ. CDR3 size: 15 residues. CDR3 amino acids: CASSLQGGRTDTQYF. The CDR3 region has the DNA TGTGCCAGCAGCCTCCAGGGGGGCCGCACAGATACGCAGTATTTT.

CDR3 bases: TGCGCCAGCAGCCGGGACAGGGGTCACAATGAGCAGTTCTTC. This encodes CASSRDRGHNEQFF. The rearrangement joins TRBV5-1 to TRBJ2-1, with 10 bases aligning to TRBD1. This CDR3 is 14 amino acids long. After removal of 4 bases from V and 5 bases from J, the junction contained 3 bases not matched to a gene. The germline V gene encodes CDR1 SGHRS and CDR2 YFSETQ.

The chain uses TRBV15 and TRBJ1-3; 7 nucleotides agree with TRBD1. CDR3 length equals 14 residues. The germline gives CDR1 LNHNV, CDR2 YYDKDF (reference sequence). The J segment lost 6 bases and the V segment lost 5 bases, leaving 7 bases of the junction unmatched. The CDR3 here is CATSARQGQNTIYF. DNA for the CDR3: TGTGCCACCAGCGCCAGACAGGGTCAAAACACCATATATTTT.

In its sample, this clone was seen once. V usage is TRBV5-4 and J usage is TRBJ1-2, with D possibly TRBD1 on 5 matching bases. Germline lookup yields CDR1 SGHNT and CDR2 YYREEE (reference sequence). V lost 4 bases and J lost 11, with 18 bases in between. The CDR3 has 13 residues. CDR3 loop: CASSVGHGQVYTF. As DNA, the CDR3 is TGTGCCAGCAGCGTTGGACATGGGCAGGTGTACACCTTC.

The J gene is TRBJ1-2, the V gene TRBV5-1, with D perhaps matching TRBD1 (5 bases). V was cut by 0 bases and J by 1 base, with 10 bases left in between. This CDR3 comprises 15 residues. Germline loops: CDR1 SGHRS, CDR2 YFSETQ. CDR3 nucleotides: TGCGCCAGCAGCTTGGCTCAGGGAAATAACTATGGCTACACCTTC. Protein sequence: CASSLAQGNNYGYTF.

This clone was counted a single time. The V and J genes are TRBV14 and TRBJ1-6; TRBD1 aligns across 10 bases. This CDR3 spans 14 amino acids. Germline assignment: CDR1 SGHDN and CDR2 FVKESK. The J segment lost 9 bases and the V segment lost 6 bases, leaving 5 bases of the junction unmatched. The DNA for the CDR3 is TGTGCCAGCAGTTACGGGACAGGGGTTTCACCCCTCCACTTT. Amino acid sequence: CASSYGTGVSPLHF.

The chain employs TRBV28 and TRBJ2-7; maybe TRBD1 (6 bases). Trimming removed 3 bases at V and 0 bases at J, with 21 bases between. Germline CDR1 reads MDHEN; CDR2 reads SYDVKM. CDR3 size: 18 residues. CDR3 nucleotides: TGTGCCAGCAGTTTGATGTCGTCCGGGACACATAACTCCTACGAGCAGTACTTC. Its protein product is CASSLMSSGTHNSYEQYF. Based on the CDR3 plus reference TRBV28 and TRBJ2-7, the full variable domain is DVKVTQSSRYLVKRTGEKVFLECVQDMDHENMFWYRQDPGLGLRLIYFSYDVKMKEKGDIPEGYSVSREKKERFSLILESASTNQTSMYLCASSLMSSGTHNSYEQYFGPGTRLTVT.

This rearrangement joins TRBV4-3 to TRBJ2-1; the match to TRBD2 covers 7 bases. The V gene's germline CDR1 is LGHNA and CDR2 YSLEER. V was clipped by 0 bases and J by 3 bases; unmatched bases: 5. This CDR3 spans 16 amino acids. The CDR3 sequence: CASSQDRAGVYNEQFF. CDR3 nucleotides: TGCGCCAGCAGCCAAGATCGGGCGGGAGTCTACAATGAGCAGTTCTTC.

The chain links TRBV5-6 to TRBJ2-3; D might be TRBD1 (5 bases). The CDR3 is made up of 13 amino acids. V was cut by 3 bases and J by 4 bases, with 9 bases left in between. CDR1 is SGHDT and CDR2 is YYEEEE in the germline V gene. The CDR3 protein is CASSSDRPDTQYF. CDR3 nucleotides: TGTGCCAGCAGCTCCGACAGACCAGATACGCAGTATTTT.

The gene calls are TRBV24-1 and TRBJ2-1; 11 nucleotides align to TRBD2. CDR1 and CDR2 (germline): KGHDR, SFDVKD. V was clipped by 6 bases and J by 8 bases; unmatched bases: 2. The CDR3 has 13 amino acids. The CDR3 DNA reads as TGTGCCACCAGTCTAGCGGGAGGTGATGAGCAGTTCTTC. Residues: CATSLAGGDEQFF.